The clone carrying this T cell receptor (beta chain) was seen at least ten times. The CDR3 totals 15 residues. Germline CDR1 MNHEY, CDR2 SVGAGI. V gave up 6 bases and J gave up 0 bases, with 12 bases separating them. This sample is drawn from a study of CD8 T cells in ankylosing spondylitis. TCRdb recomputed calls from the 5' RACE reads with MiXCR, one row per CDR3 protein. The top ten hold about 6.5% of the sample, which has about 240,000 distinct CDR3 sequences, over 8.5% seen once. This receptor was obtained from a male donor with ankylosing spondylitis or in good health (not recorded which). Sequencing used blood, either unsorted or a sorted T cell fraction (not recorded which). The chain uses TRBV6-5 and TRBJ2-1; D call uncertain. CDR3 DNA: TGTGCCAGCAGCTTCTCTTCAAGCTCCTACAATGAGCAGTTCTTC. Its translation: CASSFSSSSYNEQFF.